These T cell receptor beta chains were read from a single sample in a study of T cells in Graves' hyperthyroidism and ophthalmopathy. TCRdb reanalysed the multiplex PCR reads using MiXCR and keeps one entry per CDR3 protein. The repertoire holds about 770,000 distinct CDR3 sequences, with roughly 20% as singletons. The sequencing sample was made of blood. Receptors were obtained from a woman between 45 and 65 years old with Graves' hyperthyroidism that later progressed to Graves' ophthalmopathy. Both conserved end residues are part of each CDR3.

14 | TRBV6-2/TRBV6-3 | CASRPEGSSREQYF
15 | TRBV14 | CASSAGTRSGNTIYF
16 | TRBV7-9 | CASRWSGARYTDTQYF
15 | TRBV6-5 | CASSYSGEGLLEQYF
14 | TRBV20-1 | CSAPPGAWGNEQFF
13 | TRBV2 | CASSWRQNYGYTF
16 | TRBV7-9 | CASSSRTSGGVNEQYF
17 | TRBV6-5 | CASSYSKGTEIYNEQFF
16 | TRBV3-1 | CASSQGVRRTNYGYTF
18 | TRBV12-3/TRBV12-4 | CASSFGGGVRFGTDTQYF
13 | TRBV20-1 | CSVSGTGAYGYTF
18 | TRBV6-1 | CASSPGTSGGAHYNEQFF
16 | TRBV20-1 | CSARGAGDAMNTEALF
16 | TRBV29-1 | CSVGGGTGETTDTQYF
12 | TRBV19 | CASIAGTTEAFF
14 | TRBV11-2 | CASSLDKRVGGYTF
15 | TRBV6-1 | CASAGAGFDGDTQYF
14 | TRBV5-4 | CASSFSLPADTQYF
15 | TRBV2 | CASSEAGKVLDTQYF
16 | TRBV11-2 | CASSPLEGGSNYGYTF
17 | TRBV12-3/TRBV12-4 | CASSLGWSSGGTDTQYF
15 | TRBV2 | CASSLGRIGNYGYTF
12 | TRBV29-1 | CSVETGPYEQYF
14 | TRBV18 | CASSPPFGISPLHF
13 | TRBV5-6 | CASDKGGNTEAFF
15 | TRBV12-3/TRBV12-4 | CASSPPDSEGTEAFF
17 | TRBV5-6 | CASSSDRGERFGETQYF
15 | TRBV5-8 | CASHHRDGSNQPQHF
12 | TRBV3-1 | CASSQNTGGAFF
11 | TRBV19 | CATTVNTEAFF
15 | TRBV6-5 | CASSLYGGSATEAFF
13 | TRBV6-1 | CASSVGAYSPLHF
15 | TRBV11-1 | CASSLNGRGTDTQYF
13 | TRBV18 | CASSGTSGYEQYF
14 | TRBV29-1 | CSVPTQGTTDTQYF
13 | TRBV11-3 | CASSPPGTNVLTF
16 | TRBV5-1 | CASSLDLTSSGNTIYF
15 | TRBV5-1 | CASSRETGGTHEQYF
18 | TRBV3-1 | CASSQNPDRGILNTEAFF
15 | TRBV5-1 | CASSLFRRINTEAFF
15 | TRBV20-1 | CSAPEETGVGDTQYF
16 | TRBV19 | CASSLSGTEGYYGYTF
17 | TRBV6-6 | CASSYSRGRWMADTQYF
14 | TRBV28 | CASSLSRAGGELFF
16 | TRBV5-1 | CASSLYSAVGKETQYF
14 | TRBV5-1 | CASSLDLMNTEAFF
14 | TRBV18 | CASSPIGGNTEAFF
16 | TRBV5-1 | CASSLETGLANYEQYF
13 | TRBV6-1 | CASKQGRSYEQYF
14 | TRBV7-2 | CASSRGRTVTEAFF
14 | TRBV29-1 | CSVEDLNRGVVAFF
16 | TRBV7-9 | CASSLGSGTGPQPQHF
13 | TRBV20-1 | CSARPRLNTEAFF
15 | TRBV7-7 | CASSLDNPNTGELFF
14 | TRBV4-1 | CASSRTGFTGELFF
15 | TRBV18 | CASSQTPGLLDTQYF
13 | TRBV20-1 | CSARDGGRDEQFF